This T cell receptor (beta chain) was captured by sequencing in a study of T-cell memory formation after mild COVID-19. For the study at large: Each donor largely had its own TCR clusters. Overall study findings and caveats: Cross-reactive memory appears to have joined, as suggested by some responding clones showing up in pre-infection memory. Day 37-peaking second-wave clones had unconfirmed SARS-CoV-2 specificity. Balance between CD4 and CD8 was seen in clones contracting day 15 to 85, and a CD4+ lean was seen in later expanders.

This clonotype was recorded a few times. Its cognate antigen is unknown. The CDR3 contains 13 residues. Trimming shortened V by 1 base and J by 3 bases, and 8 bases separated the two germline ends. CDR1 and CDR2 from the germline V gene are SGHKS and YYEKEE (reference sequence). Via MiXCR, TCRdb re-called the 5' RACE reads, giving one row per CDR3 protein. This table holds approximately 100,000 distinct CDR3 sequences, over 8.5% found once. This TCR derives from a man aged 18 to 30 who had mild COVID-19 (a few samples of this study predate the infection). Cell type and time point are not known. The J gene is TRBJ2-7, the V gene TRBV5-5, with D unclear. Sample: PBMCs or a T cell subset sorted from them (not recorded which). The CDR3 DNA reads TGTGCCAGCAGCTTGTGGTTGGGCTACGAGCAGTACGTC. This sequence encodes CASSLWLGYEQYV.